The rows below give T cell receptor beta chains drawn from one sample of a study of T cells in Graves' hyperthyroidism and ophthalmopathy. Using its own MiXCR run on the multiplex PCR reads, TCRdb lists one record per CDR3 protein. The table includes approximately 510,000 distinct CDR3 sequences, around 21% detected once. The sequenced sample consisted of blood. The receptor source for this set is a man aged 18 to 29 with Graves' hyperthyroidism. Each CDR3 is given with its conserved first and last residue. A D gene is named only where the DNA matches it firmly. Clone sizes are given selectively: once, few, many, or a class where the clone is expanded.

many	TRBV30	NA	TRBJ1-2	CAWSVLLNRDGYTF	TGTGCCTGGAGTGTACTTCTGAATCGGGATGGCTACACCTTC
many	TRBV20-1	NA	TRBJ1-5	CSAKWGLYSNQPQHF	TGCAGTGCTAAGTGGGGTCTTTATAGCAATCAGCCCCAGCATTTT
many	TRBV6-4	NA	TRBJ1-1	CASPRGNTNTEAFF	TGTGCCAGCCCACGGGGGAATACAAACACTGAAGCTTTCTTT
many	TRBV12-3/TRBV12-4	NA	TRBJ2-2	CASTDPREAGELFF	TGTGCCAGCACCGATCCTAGGGAGGCCGGGGAGCTGTTTTTT
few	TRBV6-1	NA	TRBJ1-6	CASRDGSYNSPLHF	TGTGCCAGCCGGGACGGCTCCTATAATTCACCCCTCCACTTT
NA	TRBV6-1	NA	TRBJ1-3	CASSEAGSGNTIYF	TGTGCCAGCAGTGAGGCAGGATCGGGAAACACCATATATTTT
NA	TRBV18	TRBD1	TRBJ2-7	CASSPTDRAHEQYF	TGTGCCAGCTCACCCACCGACAGGGCCCACGAGCAGTACTTC
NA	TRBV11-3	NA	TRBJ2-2	CASSLDGQNTGELFF	TGTGCCAGCAGCTTAGATGGGCAGAACACCGGGGAGCTGTTTTTT
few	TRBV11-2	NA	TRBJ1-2	CASSQQGYGYTF	TGTGCCAGCAGCCAACAGGGATATGGCTACACCTTC
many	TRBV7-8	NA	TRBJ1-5	CASSLGGARPSNQPQHF	TGTGCCAGCAGCTTAGGGGGGGCACGCCCTAGCAATCAGCCCCAGCATTTT
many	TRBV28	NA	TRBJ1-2	CASKSGDANYGYTF	TGTGCCAGCAAATCAGGAGATGCTAACTATGGCTACACCTTC
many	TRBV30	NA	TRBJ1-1	CAWTDRKTEAFF	TGTGCCTGGACCGATAGGAAGACTGAAGCTTTCTTT
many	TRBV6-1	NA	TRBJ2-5	CASSPHSLEGRETQYF	TGTGCCAGCAGCCCACATTCACTCGAGGGTCGAGAGACCCAGTACTTC
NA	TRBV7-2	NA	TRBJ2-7	CASSANPQGLYEQYF	TGTGCCAGCAGCGCGAACCCACAGGGCCTATACGAGCAGTACTTC
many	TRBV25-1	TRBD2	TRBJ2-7	CASSFGPGGEQYF	TGTGCCAGCAGTTTCGGGCCGGGGGGAGAGCAGTACTTC
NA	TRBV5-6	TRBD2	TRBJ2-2	CASSLSGLAGFNTGELFF	TGTGCCAGCAGCTTATCGGGACTAGCGGGCTTTAACACCGGGGAGCTGTTTTTT
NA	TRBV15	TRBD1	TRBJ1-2	CATSRDLVGQGDYGYTF	TGTGCCACCAGCAGAGATTTAGTAGGGCAGGGGGACTATGGCTACACCTTC
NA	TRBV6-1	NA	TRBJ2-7	CVSSEGPQPLGQYF	TGTGTCAGCAGTGAAGGGCCCCAGCCCCTCGGGCAGTACTTC
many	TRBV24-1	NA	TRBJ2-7	CATRAGAHPDEQYF	TGTGCCACCAGGGCGGGGGCTCACCCCGACGAGCAGTACTTC
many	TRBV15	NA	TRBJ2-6	CATSQDPVPGANVPTF	TGTGCCACCAGCCAAGATCCGGTGCCCGGGGCCAACGTCCCGACTTTC
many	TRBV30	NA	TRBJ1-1	CAWGRNRDTEAFF	TGTGCCTGGGGGCGGAACAGGGACACTGAAGCTTTCTTT
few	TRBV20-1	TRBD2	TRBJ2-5	CSARDPGLAGRLVRETQYF	TGCAGTGCTAGAGACCCGGGACTAGCGGGGAGATTAGTCCGGGAGACCCAGTACTTC
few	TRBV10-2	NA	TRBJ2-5	CASSDVEGASETQYF	TGCGCCAGCAGTGATGTTGAGGGCGCGAGTGAGACCCAGTACTTC
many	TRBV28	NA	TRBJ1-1	CASLQWGDTEAFF	TGTGCCAGTCTTCAATGGGGGGACACTGAAGCTTTCTTT
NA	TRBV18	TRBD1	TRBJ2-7	CASSLGTAASEQYF	TGTGCCAGCTCACTGGGGACAGCGGCGTCAGAGCAGTACTTC
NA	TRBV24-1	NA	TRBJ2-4	CATSDGTLAKNIQYF	TGTGCCACCAGTGATGGCACCCTAGCCAAAAACATTCAGTACTTC
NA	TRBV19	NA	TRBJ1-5	CASNPAYSNQPQHF	TGTGCCAGTAACCCAGCCTATAGCAATCAGCCCCAGCATTTT
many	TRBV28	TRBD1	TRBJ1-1	CASTVTGSEAFF	TGTGCCAGCACGGTGACAGGGTCTGAAGCTTTCTTT
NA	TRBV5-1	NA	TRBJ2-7	CASSVLEAAYEQYF	TGCGCCAGCAGCGTACTAGAGGCGGCCTACGAGCAGTACTTC
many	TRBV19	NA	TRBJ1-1	CASRPNPRSTEAFF	TGTGCCAGCCGACCTAACCCTAGGAGCACTGAAGCTTTCTTT
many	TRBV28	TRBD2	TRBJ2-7	CASSYGPRGAYEQYF	TGTGCCAGCAGCTACGGACCACGGGGGGCCTACGAGCAGTACTTC
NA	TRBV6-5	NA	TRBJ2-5	CASSYRSAWGETQYF	TGTGCCAGCAGTTATCGGTCGGCCTGGGGAGAGACCCAGTACTTC
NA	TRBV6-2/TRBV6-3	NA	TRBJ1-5	CASSSYRDQPQHF	TGTGCCAGCAGTTCGTACAGAGATCAGCCCCAGCATTTT
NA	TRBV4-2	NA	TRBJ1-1	CASSQVSGAGRVVAFF	TGTGCCAGCAGCCAGGTGTCGGGGGCAGGGAGGGTGGTAGCTTTCTTT
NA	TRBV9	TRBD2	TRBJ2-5	CASSAAGGGETQYF	TGTGCCAGCAGCGCCGCGGGGGGCGGAGAGACCCAGTACTTC
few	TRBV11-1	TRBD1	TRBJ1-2	CASSGSPGQGLDGYTF	TGTGCCAGCAGCGGGAGTCCGGGACAGGGGCTCGATGGCTACACCTTC
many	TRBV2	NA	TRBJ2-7	CASSQDMDYEQYF	TGTGCCAGCAGTCAGGACATGGACTACGAGCAGTACTTC
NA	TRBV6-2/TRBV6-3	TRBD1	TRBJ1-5	CASSYRGPSNQPQHF	TGTGCCAGCAGTTACAGGGGGCCAAGCAATCAGCCCCAGCATTTT
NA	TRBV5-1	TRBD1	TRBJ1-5	CASSLGTGDYSNQPQDF	TGCGCCAGCAGCTTGGGGACAGGGGACTATAGCAATCAGCCCCAGGATTTT
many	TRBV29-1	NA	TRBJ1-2	CSVLGTVYGYTF	TGCAGCGTTCTTGGGACGGTCTATGGCTACACCTTC
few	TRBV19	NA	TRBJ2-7	CASSMAPSYEQYF	TGTGCCAGTAGTATGGCCCCAAGCTACGAGCAGTACTTC
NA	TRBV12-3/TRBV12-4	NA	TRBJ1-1	CASRTPSPLNTEAFF	TGTGCCAGCAGGACGCCGAGTCCTCTCAACACTGAAGCTTTCTTT
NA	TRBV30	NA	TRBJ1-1	CAWSPAAEAFF	TGTGCCTGGAGTCCAGCGGCGGAAGCTTTCTTT
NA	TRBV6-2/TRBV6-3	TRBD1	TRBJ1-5	CASSYQGEGNQPQHF	TGTGCCAGCAGTTACCAGGGGGAGGGCAATCAGCCCCAGCATTTT
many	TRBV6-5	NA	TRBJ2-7	CASSSLNRAAEQYF	TGTGCCAGCAGTTCTCTCAACAGGGCCGCGGAGCAGTACTTC
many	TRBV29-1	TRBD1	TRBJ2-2	CSVAGTGNTGELFF	TGCAGCGTTGCCGGGACAGGCAACACCGGGGAGCTGTTTTTT